Sequencing of this T cell receptor (beta chain) was carried out in a study of CD8 T cells in ankylosing spondylitis. General observations from the study: Existing reports had already noted some motif variants in reactive arthritis synovial fluid and blood. Disease-linked clones reportedly showed significant enrichment in matched ankylosing spondylitis synovial fluid. Relatively rare in peripheral blood, disease-linked clones were also CD8+.

The sample holds many counts of this clonotype. The target antigen is unknown. Quantitative 5'-RACE was performed with molecular barcodes, and it yielded the TCR beta libraries. Using its own MiXCR run on the 5' RACE reads, TCRdb lists one record per CDR3 protein. The sample lists 130,000 or so distinct CDR3 sequences; about 7% were seen once. Per the germline V gene, CDR1 is SGHRS and CDR2 is YFSETQ. V lost 3 bases and J lost 8; bases outside the gene matches: 7. CDR3 size: 13 residues. Sequences were obtained from blood, either unsorted or a sorted T cell fraction (not recorded which). The TCR was taken from a male donor with ankylosing spondylitis or in good health (not recorded which). The V gene is TRBV5-1, the J gene TRBJ1-2; 7 bases are a match to TRBD1. CDR3: CASSWAGTVGYTF. The CDR3 region has the DNA TGCGCCAGCAGCTGGGCCGGGACAGTGGGCTACACCTTC.